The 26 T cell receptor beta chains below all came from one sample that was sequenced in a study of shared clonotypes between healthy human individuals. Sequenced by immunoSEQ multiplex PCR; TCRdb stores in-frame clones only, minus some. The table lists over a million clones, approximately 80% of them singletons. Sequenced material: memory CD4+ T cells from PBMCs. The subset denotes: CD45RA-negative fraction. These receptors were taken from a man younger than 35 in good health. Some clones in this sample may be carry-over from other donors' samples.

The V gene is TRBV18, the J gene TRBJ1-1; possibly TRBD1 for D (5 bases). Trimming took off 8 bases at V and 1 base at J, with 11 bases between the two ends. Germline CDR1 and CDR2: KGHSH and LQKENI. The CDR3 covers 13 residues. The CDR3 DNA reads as TGTGCCAGCAGACCCGACAGGAACACTGAAGCTTTCTTT. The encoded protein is CASRPDRNTEAFF.

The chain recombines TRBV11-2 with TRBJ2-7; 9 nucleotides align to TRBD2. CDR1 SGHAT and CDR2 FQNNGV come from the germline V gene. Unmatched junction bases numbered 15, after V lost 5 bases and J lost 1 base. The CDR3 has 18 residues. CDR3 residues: CASSPLRTGTSTSYEQYF. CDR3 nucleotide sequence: TGTGCCAGCAGCCCCCTACGCACCGGGACTAGCACTTCCTACGAGCAGTACTTC. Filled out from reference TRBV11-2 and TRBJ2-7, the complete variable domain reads EAGVAQSPRYKIIEKRQSVAFWCNPISGHATLYWYQQILGQGPKLLIQFQNNGVVDDSQLPKDRFSAERLKGVDSTLKIQPAKLEDSAVYLCASSPLRTGTSTSYEQYFGPGTRLTVT.

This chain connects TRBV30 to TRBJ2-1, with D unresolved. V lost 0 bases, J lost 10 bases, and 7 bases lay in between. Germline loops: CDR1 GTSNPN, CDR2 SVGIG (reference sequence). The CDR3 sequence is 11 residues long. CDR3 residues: CAWSVWVEQFF. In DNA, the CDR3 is TGTGCCTGGAGTGTGTGGGTAGAGCAGTTCTTC.

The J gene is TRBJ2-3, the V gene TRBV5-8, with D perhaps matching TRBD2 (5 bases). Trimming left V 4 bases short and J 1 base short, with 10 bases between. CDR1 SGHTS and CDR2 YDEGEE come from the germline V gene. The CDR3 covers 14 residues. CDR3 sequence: CASSRRTGTDTQYF. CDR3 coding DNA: TGTGCCAGCAGCCGAAGGACTGGCACAGATACGCAGTATTTT.

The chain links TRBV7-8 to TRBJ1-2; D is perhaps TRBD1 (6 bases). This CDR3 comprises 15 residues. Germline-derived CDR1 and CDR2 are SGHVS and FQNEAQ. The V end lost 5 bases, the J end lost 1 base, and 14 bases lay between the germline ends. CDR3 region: CASSRRTELNYGYTF. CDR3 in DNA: TGTGCCAGCAGCCGCAGGACAGAACTTAACTATGGCTACACCTTC. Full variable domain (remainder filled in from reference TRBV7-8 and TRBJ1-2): GAGVSQSPRYKVAKRGQDVALRCDPISGHVSLFWYQQALGQGPEFLTYFQNEAQLDKSGLPSDRFFAERPEGSVSTLKIQRTQQEDSAVYLCASSRRTELNYGYTFGSGTRLTVV.

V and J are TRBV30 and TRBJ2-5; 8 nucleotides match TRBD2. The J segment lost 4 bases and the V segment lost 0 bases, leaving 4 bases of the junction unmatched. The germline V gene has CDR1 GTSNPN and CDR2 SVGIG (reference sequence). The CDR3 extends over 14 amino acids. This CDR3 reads CAWSVRSGRETQYF. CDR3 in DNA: TGTGCCTGGAGTGTACGCAGCGGGAGAGAGACCCAGTACTTC. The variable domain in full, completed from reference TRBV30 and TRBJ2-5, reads SQTIHQWPATLVQPVGSPLSLECTVEGTSNPNLYWYRQAAGRGLQLLFYSVGIGQISSEVPQNLSASRPQDRQFILSSKKLLLSDSGFYLCAWSVRSGRETQYFGPGTRLLVL.

CDR3 protein: CASSVFIMNTEAFF. CDR3 in DNA: TGTGCCAGCAGCGTTTTTATAATGAACACTGAAGCTTTCTTT. This sequence joins TRBV5-6 and TRBJ1-1; the D is unclear. Germline CDR1 SGHDT, CDR2 YYEEEE. The CDR3 totals 14 residues. With 4 bases removed from V and 0 bases from J, the gap between germline ends came to 10 bases.

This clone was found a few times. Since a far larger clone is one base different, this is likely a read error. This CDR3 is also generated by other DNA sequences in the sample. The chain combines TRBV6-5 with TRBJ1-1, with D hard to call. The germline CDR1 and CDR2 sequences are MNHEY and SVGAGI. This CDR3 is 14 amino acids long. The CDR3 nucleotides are TGTGCCAGCAGCTACTCTTTCGAACACGGCCGAACTTTCTTT. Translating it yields CASSYSFEHGRTFF.

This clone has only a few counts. The CDR3 here is CASSLKVSGRGSTDTQYF. The DNA of the CDR3 is TGTGCCAGCAGCTTAAAAGTTAGCGGGAGGGGCAGCACAGATACGCAGTATTTT. The rearrangement uses TRBV7-2 and TRBJ2-3; 11 bases agree with TRBD2. The V gene end was trimmed by 2 bases and the J gene end by 0 bases; junction bases not matched to a gene: 7. Germline values: CDR1 SGHTA, CDR2 FQGNSA. This CDR3 spans 18 amino acids. The variable domain in full, with the rest retrieved from reference TRBV7-2 and TRBJ2-3, is GAGVSQSPSNKVTEKGKDVELRCDPISGHTALYWYRQSLGQGLEFLIYFQGNSAPDKSGLPSDRFSAERTGGSVSTLTIQRTQQEDSAVYLCASSLKVSGRGSTDTQYFGPGTRLTVL.

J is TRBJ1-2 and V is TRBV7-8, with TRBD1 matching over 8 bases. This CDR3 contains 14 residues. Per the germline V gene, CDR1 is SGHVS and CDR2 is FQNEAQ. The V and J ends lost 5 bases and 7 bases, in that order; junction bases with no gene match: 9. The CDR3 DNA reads TGTGCCAGCAGCGAACAGGGGGGCCGTGGTGGCTACACCTTC. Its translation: CASSEQGGRGGYTF.

CDR3 DNA: TGTGCCAGTAGTTTTCGTAATGAAAAACTGTTTTTT. Translating it yields CASSFRNEKLFF. The chain combines TRBV19 with TRBJ1-4; D gene unclear. In germline, CDR1 is LNHDA, CDR2 SQIVND (reference sequence). This CDR3 has 12 amino acids. V was cut by 5 bases and J by 4 bases, with 5 bases left in between.

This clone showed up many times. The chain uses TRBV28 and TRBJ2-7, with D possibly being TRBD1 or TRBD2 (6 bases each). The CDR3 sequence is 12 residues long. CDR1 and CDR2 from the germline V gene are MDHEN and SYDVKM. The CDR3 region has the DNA TGTGTAACCTGGGGGGCATCCTACGAGCAGTACTTC. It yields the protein CVTWGASYEQYF.

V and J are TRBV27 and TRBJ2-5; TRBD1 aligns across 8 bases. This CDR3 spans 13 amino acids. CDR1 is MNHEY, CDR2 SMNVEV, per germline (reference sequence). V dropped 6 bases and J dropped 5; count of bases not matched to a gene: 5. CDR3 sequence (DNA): TGTGCCAGCAGGGACAGGGTTGGCGAGACCCAGTACTTC. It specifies CASRDRVGETQYF.

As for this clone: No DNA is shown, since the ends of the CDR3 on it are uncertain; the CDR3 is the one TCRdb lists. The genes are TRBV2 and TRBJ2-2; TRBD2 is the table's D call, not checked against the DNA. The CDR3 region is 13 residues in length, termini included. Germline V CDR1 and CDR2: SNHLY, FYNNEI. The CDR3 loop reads CASRALRAGELFF.

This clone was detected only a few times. The CDR3 region has the DNA TGTGCCAGCCGTTCCGGGGCTGGAGGCTACACCTTC. Translating gives CASRSGAGGYTF. This sequence joins TRBV27 and TRBJ1-2; D might be TRBD1 (5 bases). This CDR3 region has 12 residues. The V gene's germline CDR1 is MNHEY and CDR2 SMNVEV (reference sequence). V lost 8 bases and J 8 bases, leaving 15 bases between the germline ends.

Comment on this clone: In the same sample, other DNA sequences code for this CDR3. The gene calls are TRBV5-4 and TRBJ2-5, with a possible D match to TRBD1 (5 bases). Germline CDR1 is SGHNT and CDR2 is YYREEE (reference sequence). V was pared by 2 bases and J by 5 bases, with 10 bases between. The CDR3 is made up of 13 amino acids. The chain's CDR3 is CASSLAGLETQYF. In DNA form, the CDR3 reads TGTGCCAGCAGCTTAGCAGGGTTGGAGACCCAGTACTTC.

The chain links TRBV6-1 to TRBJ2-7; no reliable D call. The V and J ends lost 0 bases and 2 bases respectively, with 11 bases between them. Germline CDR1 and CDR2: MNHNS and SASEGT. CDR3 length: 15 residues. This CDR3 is CASSEAGSVAYEQYF. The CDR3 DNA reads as TGTGCCAGCAGTGAAGCGGGGTCCGTTGCCTACGAGCAGTACTTC.

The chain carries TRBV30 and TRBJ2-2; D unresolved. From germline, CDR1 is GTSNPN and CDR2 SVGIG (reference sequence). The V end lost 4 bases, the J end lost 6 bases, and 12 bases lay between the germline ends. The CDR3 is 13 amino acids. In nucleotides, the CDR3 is TGTGCCTGGAACCACCTGAAGGCCGGGGAGCTGTTTTTT. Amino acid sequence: CAWNHLKAGELFF.

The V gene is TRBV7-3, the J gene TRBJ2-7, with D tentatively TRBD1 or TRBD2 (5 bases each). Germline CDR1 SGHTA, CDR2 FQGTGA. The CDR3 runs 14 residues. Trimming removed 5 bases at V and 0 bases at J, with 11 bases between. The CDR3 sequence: CASSRDGSSYEQYF. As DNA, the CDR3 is TGTGCCAGCAGCCGGGACGGGTCCTCCTACGAGCAGTACTTC.

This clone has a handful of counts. The CDR3, as DNA: TGTGCCAGCAGCCGGACGTGGACAGGGTCTACGGGGCAGTACTTC. Translating gives CASSRTWTGSTGQYF. The genes are TRBV7-9 and TRBJ2-7, with 8 nucleotides matching TRBD1. The germline gives CDR1 SEHNR, CDR2 FQNEAQ (reference sequence). This CDR3 is built from 15 residues. After removal of 5 bases from V and 9 bases from J, the junction contained 15 bases not matched to a gene.

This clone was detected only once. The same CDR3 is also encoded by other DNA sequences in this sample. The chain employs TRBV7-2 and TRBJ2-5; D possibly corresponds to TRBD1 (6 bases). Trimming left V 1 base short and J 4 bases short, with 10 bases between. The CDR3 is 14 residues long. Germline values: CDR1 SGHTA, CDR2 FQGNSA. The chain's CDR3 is CASSLGGGGETQYF. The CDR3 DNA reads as TGTGCCAGCAGCTTAGGAGGGGGTGGAGAGACCCAGTACTTC.

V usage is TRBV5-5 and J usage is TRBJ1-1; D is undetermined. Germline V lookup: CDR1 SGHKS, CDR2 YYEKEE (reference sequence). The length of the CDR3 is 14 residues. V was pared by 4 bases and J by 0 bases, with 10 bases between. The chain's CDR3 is CASSASYMNTEAFF. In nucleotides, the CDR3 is TGTGCCAGCAGCGCATCATACATGAACACTGAAGCTTTCTTT.

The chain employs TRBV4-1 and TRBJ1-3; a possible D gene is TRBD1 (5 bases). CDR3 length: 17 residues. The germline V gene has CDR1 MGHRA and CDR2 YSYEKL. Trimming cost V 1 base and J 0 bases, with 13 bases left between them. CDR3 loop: CASSQVGQAHSGNTIYF. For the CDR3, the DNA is TGCGCCAGCAGCCAAGTGGGGCAGGCACACTCTGGAAACACCATATATTTT.

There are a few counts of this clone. The CDR3 DNA sequence: TGTGCCAGCGGCCGGGACACATATCAAGAGACCCAGTACTTC. It is translated as CASGRDTYQETQYF. V usage is TRBV6-6 and J usage is TRBJ2-5; a weak D match, TRBD1 (6 bases). The CDR3 sequence is 14 residues long. CDR1 is MNHNY, CDR2 SVGAGI, per germline (reference sequence). Trimming removed 8 bases at V and 2 bases at J, with 15 bases between.

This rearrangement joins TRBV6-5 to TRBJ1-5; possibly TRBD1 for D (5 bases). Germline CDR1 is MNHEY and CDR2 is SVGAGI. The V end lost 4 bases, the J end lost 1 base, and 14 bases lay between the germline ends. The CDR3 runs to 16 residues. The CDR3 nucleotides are TGTGCCAGCAGTTCTTCCGGGACGTCGAGCAATCAGCCCCAGCATTTT. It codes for CASSSSGTSSNQPQHF.

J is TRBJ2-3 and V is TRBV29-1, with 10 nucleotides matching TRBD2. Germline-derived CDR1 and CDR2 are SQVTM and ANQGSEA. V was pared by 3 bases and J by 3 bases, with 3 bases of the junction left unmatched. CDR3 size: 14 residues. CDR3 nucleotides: TGCAGCGTTGATAGCGGGAGGACGACAGATACGCAGTATTTT. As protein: CSVDSGRTTDTQYF.